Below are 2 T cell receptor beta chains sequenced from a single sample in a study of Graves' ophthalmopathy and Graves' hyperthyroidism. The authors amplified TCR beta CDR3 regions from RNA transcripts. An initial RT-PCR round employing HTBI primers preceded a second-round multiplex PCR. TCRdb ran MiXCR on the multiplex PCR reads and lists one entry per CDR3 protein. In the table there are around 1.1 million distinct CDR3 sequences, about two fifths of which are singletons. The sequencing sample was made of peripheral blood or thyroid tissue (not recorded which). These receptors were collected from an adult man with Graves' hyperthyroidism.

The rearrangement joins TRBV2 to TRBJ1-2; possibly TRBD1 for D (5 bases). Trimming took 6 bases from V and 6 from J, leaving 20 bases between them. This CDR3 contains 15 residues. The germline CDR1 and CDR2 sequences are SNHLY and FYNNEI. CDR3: CASSVGGLSSNGYTF. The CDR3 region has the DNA TGTGCCAGCAGCGTTGGGGGGTTGAGTTCAAATGGCTACACCTTC.

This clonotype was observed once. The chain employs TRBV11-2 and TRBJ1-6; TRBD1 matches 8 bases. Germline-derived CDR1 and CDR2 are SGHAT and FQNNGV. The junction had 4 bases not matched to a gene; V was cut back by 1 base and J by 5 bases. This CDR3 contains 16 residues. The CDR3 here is CASSLGTGRNNSPLHF. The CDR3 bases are TGTGCCAGCAGCTTAGGGACAGGGAGGAATAATTCACCCCTCCACTTT.